Included here is one T cell receptor (beta chain) sequence, with context. This clonotype was counted at least ten times. The specificity of this receptor is unknown. No base-level quality is on record; no much larger clone is a single base apart. The library came from PCR. TCRdb names Illumina HiSeq 2500 as the instrument used. To normalize quantification of the TCRbeta repertoire, the TCR libraries were built with molecular barcoding that relied on unique molecular identifiers. TCRdb reprocessed the public reads (quality trimming at Q25 with fastp, clone calling with MiXCR) and kept in-frame beta chains. Identical CDR3 proteins give one entry, which carries the most common genes and DNA. A total of a few hundred thousand distinct CDR3 sequences appear in this sample, about 9.6% of them only once. 5% to 5.5% of the sample is held by the ten biggest clonotypes. This record belongs to a study of T-cell reconstitution after alpha-beta-depleted transplantation in children (dated by TCRdb to the mid-2010s). At the level of the whole study: The study quantitatively tracked T-cell immune reconstitution after TCRalphabeta/CD19-depleted allogeneic hematopoietic cell transplantation in children using TCR repertoire profiling.

Cut back by 1 base and 4 bases, the V and J ends lie 17 bases apart. The germline V gene (reference sequence) provides CDR1 DFQATT and CDR2 SNEGSKA. The CDR3 sequence holds 15 residues, the cysteine and phenylalanine included. This entry keeps only the CDR3 DNA: 45 bases, framed from base 1. Sample: PBMCs from the stem cell graft donor, taken from the stem cell graft. This chain joins TRBV20-1 to TRBJ2-7; the D gene cannot be resolved reliably. This TCR came from a human donor who donated a stem cell graft to a child with SCID. The bases are TGCAGTGCTAGAGGGACGCGAGACATGTTTTACGAGCAGTACTTC. The resulting protein is CSARGTRDMFYEQYF.